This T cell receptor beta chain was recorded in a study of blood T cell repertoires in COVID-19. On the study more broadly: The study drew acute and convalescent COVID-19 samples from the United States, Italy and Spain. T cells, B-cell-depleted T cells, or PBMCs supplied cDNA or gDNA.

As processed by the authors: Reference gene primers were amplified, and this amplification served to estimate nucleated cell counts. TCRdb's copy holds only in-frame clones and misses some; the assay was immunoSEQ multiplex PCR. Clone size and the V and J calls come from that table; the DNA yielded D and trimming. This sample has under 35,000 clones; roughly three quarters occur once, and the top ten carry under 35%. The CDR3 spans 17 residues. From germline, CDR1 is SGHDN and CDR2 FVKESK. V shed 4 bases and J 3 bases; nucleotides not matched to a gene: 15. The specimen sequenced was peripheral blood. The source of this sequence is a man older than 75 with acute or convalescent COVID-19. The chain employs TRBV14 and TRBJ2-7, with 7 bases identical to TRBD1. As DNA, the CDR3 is TGTGCCAGCAGCCCCCGACTGTCTTTGGGACAGAACTACGAGCAGTACTTC. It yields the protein CASSPRLSLGQNYEQYF.